These T cell receptor beta chains were read from a single sample in a study of shared clonotypes between healthy human individuals. The protocol was immunoSEQ multiplex PCR, while the TCRdb copy is restricted to in-frame clones and leaves out a portion. The sample comprises around 2,000,000 clones, about 92% of which are singletons, and under 2% rests with the top ten. Sequenced input: naive CD8+ T cells from PBMCs. The receptors were gathered from a man younger than 35 in good health. Some clones in this sample may be carry-over from other donors' samples. Each CDR3 is given with its conserved first and last residue. The order of the fields is V gene, CDR3 length, clone size, D gene, J gene, CDR3 DNA, CDR3 protein. D genes are given only for firm matches. Rows give clone size only sometimes, using once, few, many, or a class for an expanded clone.

>TRBV19|12|.|.|TRBJ2-1
TGTGCCAGTAGTTCGGGCAGCAATGAGCAGTTCTTC
CASSSGSNEQFF
>TRBV7-9|14|few|.|TRBJ1-5
TGTGCCAGCAGCATGGTGGGGAGCAATCAGCCCCAGCATTTT
CASSMVGSNQPQHF
>TRBV5-1|15|.|TRBD1|TRBJ1-2
TGCGCCAGCAGCTTGGCCGTGGCGACAGGGTTTGGCTACACCTTC
CASSLAVATGFGYTF
>TRBV4-3|13|.|.|TRBJ1-5
TGCGCCAGCAGCCAGTCAGAAAATCAGCCCCAGCATTTT
CASSQSENQPQHF
>TRBV7-8|15|.|.|TRBJ1-4
TGTGCCAGCAGCTTGGGGACATTTCTGAATGAAAAACTGTTTTTT
CASSLGTFLNEKLFF
>TRBV9|15|.|TRBD2|TRBJ2-5
TGTGCCAGCAGCCGGACTAGCGGGAGAGGAGAGACCCAGTACTTC
CASSRTSGRGETQYF
>TRBV7-9|14|.|.|TRBJ2-1
TGTGCCGGGACGAGTCGCGGGCCAAACAATGAGCAGTTCTTC
CAGTSRGPNNEQFF
>TRBV27|17|.|TRBD2|TRBJ2-7
TGTGCCAGCAGCCGCGCCCCCGGGACTAGCGGGACCCAAGAGCAGTACTTC
CASSRAPGTSGTQEQYF
>TRBV28|15|.|TRBD1|TRBJ2-7
TGTGCCAGCAGTTTATCGACAGGGGTAGGGTACGAGCAGTACTTC
CASSLSTGVGYEQYF
>TRBV4-2|18|.|.|TRBJ1-5
TGTGCCAGCAGCCAATACCCTGATGGGGGGGAAAACAATCAGCCCCAGCATTTT
CASSQYPDGGENNQPQHF
>TRBV28|14|.|.|TRBJ2-1
TGTGCCAGCAGTCCGCGTTTAGCGGAAAATGAGCAGTTCTTC
CASSPRLAENEQFF
>TRBV19|15|.|.|TRBJ2-3
TGTGCCAGTAGTATCCGGGGTACTAGCACAGATACGCAGTATTTT
CASSIRGTSTDTQYF
>TRBV14|16|.|.|TRBJ2-1
TGTGCCAGCAGCCAAGATGATAGGAAGTCGGGCAGTGAGCAGTTCTTC
CASSQDDRKSGSEQFF
>TRBV27|14|.|.|TRBJ2-3
TGTGCCAGCAGTTTGTACAGTACCACAGATACGCAGTATTTT
CASSLYSTTDTQYF
>TRBV25-1|16|few|.|TRBJ1-4
TGTGCCAGCAGTGAATTGACACCGGCAACTAATGAAAAACTGTTTTTT
CASSELTPATNEKLFF
>TRBV14|16|once|.|TRBJ2-7
TGTGCCAGCAGCCAAGATTGGTTGAGTGGCGCCTACGAGCAGTACTTC
CASSQDWLSGAYEQYF
>TRBV29-1|13|.|.|TRBJ2-7
TGCAGCGTTGACGGAGGTAATACCTACGAGCAGTACTTC
CSVDGGNTYEQYF
>TRBV27|14|.|.|TRBJ1-5
TGTGCCAGCAGTTTGGGCGCTTCGAACCAGCCCCAGCATTTT
CASSLGASNQPQHF
>TRBV30|13|.|.|TRBJ1-3
TGTGCCTGGAGTGTCAGCTCTGGAAACACCATATATTTT
CAWSVSSGNTIYF
>TRBV6-1|15|.|.|TRBJ1-5
TGTGCCAGCAGTGAGGGACTCGCGTGGGATCAGCCCCAGCATTTT
CASSEGLAWDQPQHF
>TRBV6-6|16|.|TRBD2|TRBJ2-2
TGTGCCAGCACTAGTAGCGGGAGGGCCGACACCGGGGAGCTGTTTTTT
CASTSSGRADTGELFF
>TRBV5-6|17|.|TRBD2|TRBJ2-1
TGTGCCAGCAGCTTGCAGTCGGAGACTAGCGGGAGAAATAAGCAGTTCTTC
CASSLQSETSGRNKQFF
>TRBV27|16|once|TRBD2|TRBJ2-7
TGTGCCAGCAGCCCTACTAGCGGGTTTCCCCCCTACGAGCAGTACTTC
CASSPTSGFPPYEQYF
>TRBV28|15|.|TRBD1|TRBJ2-5
TGTGCCAGCAGCTCCACCAGGGACAGAAAAGAGACCCAGTACTTC
CASSSTRDRKETQYF
>TRBV28|16|once|TRBD2|TRBJ2-1
TGTGCCAGCAGTTTACCCCGGGAGGGCAGGGACAATGAGCAGTTCTTC
CASSLPREGRDNEQFF
>TRBV28|17|.|.|TRBJ2-1
TGTGCCAGCAGTTTACGTCAGCGGGCAACGATTTACAATGAGCAGTTCTTC
CASSLRQRATIYNEQFF
>TRBV9|16|.|TRBD1|TRBJ2-7
TGTGCCAGCAGCGTTTCCCCGGGACAGGGCTCCTACGAGCAGTACTTC
CASSVSPGQGSYEQYF
>TRBV6-1|15|.|TRBD1|TRBJ1-2
TGTGCCAGCAGAGGATGGGACAGGGAAGACTATGGCTACACCTTC
CASRGWDREDYGYTF